The sequence of this T cell receptor beta chain was determined in a study of T cells expressing NK-cell markers (TCRdb year 2020). Some background on the complete study: Three sorted T-cell subsets (CD3+CD56+NKG2C+, CD3+CD56+NKG2C- and CD3+CD56-NKG2C+) from fewer than 10 donors had their TCR beta-chain repertoires profiled. Seven of the eight sequenced donors were HCMV-seropositive and one was HCMV-seronegative. The libraries were sequenced on Illumina HiSeq 2000/2500, MiSeq or NextSeq, producing 2 x 150 bp reads. The study sequenced eight donors, all healthy volunteers chosen at random: three men and five women. Overall study outcomes, separate from this receptor: In several donors, the dominant CD3+CD56+NKG2C+ clonotypes were found to rank among the top 10 CD8+ clonotypes and to make up 1.0-7.0% of CD8+ T cells. Those dominant clonotypes were again the most abundant among CD3+CD56-NKG2C+ cells in a handful of donors, at about 25-60.1%. Whether the expanded NKG2C-expressing T cell clones were specific for HCMV antigens remained unclear.

The CDR3 runs 14 residues from the cysteine to the phenylalanine. Only the protein is on record. The germline V gene specifies SNHLY as CDR1 and FYNNEI as CDR2. To determine HCMV serostatus, a commercial ELISA kit was used to detect HCMV-specific IgG in serum. Ficoll density gradient centrifugation was used to isolate peripheral blood mononuclear cells from blood. TCRdb lists the instrument as Illumina HiSeq 2000. 5'RACE template switching, by which a universal primer site and unique molecular identifiers were added, was used to make TCR beta cDNA libraries. Synthesis of cDNA was primed from the TCR beta constant segment and was followed by two consecutive PCR amplification steps. Concerning the study's data processing: MIGEC was used to demultiplex reads and group reads by UMI, and MiTCR was used to assemble and quantify clonotypes. To remove erroneous sequences, TCR cDNA sequences were retained only when supported by two or more reads. Downstream repertoire analysis used the tcR package, and clonotypes were matched across fractions by CDR3 nucleotide sequence plus V segment. VDJmatch was used to annotate antigen specificity against VDJdb, with one amino acid substitution in CDR3 allowed. TCRdb reprocessed the raw reads; every CDR3 protein sequence is a single record, and DNA is not supplied. None of the V and J calls come from the authors' own analysis; TCRdb made them. This sample's records show some 150,000 distinct CDR3 sequences. The leading ten clones occupy roughly a third of the sample.

Turning to this clonotype: Which antigen it targets is not known.

The specimen sequenced was blood T cells: a sorted CD56 or NKG2C T cell subset, CD4+ or CD8+ T cells, or bulk PBMC T cells (not recorded which). This receptor chain uses TRBV2 and TRBJ1-1; TCRdb calls TRBD1, which cannot be checked without DNA. The TCR comes from a woman aged 45-60 years in good health. Donor details come from another sample of the same person, matched by shared clones. The CDR3 protein is CASSTGTGNTEAFF.